The present T cell receptor beta chain was sequenced within a study of vaccination effects on CD4 cells after COVID-19. The CDR3 has 12 amino acids. The trim removed 1 base at V and 7 bases at J, leaving 0 bases unmatched. CDR1 is GTSNPN and CDR2 is SVGIG in the germline V gene (reference sequence). The table lists this clone with a few counts. The antigen remains unidentified. Some clones are missing from TCRdb's copy, which holds only in-frame ones; the method was immunoSEQ multiplex PCR. The sample carries about 63,000 clones, over 70% recorded once. In the ViraFEST assay, antigen-specific CD4+ clonotypes were identified by expansion after peptide-pool stimulation. Upon completion of about eleven days in culture, CD4+ T cells were isolated. The vaccine recipients had no prior SARS-CoV-2 infection, with negative nucleocapsid antibodies. Researchers reported culturing 2 million to 2.5 million PBMC in each well, adding about 11 IU/ml IL-2 and 10 ug/ml peptides. Half the medium was swapped for IL-2 medium on days 3 and 7.

The specimen comprised CD4+ T cells from PBMCs cultured with HCoV-OC43 spike peptides, sampled before COVID-19 vaccination. The subset is: HCoV-OC43 spike overlapping peptide pool stimulation. This TCR derives from a human donor who received a COVID-19 vaccine. The chain has TRBV30 and TRBJ1-2; 10 nucleotides match TRBD1. In DNA, the CDR3 is TGTGCCTGGAGTGGGACAGGGGGTGGCTACACCTTC. Protein sequence: CAWSGTGGGYTF.